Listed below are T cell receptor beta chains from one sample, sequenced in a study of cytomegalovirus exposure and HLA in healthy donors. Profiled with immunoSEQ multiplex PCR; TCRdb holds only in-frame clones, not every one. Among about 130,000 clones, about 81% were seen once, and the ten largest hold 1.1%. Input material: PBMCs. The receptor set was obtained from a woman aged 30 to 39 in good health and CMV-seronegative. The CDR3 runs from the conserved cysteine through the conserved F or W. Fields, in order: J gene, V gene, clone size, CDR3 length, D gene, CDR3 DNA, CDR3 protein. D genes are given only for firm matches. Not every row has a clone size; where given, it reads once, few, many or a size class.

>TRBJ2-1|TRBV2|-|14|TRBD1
TGTGCCAGCACCGCAGGGGGTGCCTACAATGAGCAGTTCTTC
CASTAGGAYNEQFF
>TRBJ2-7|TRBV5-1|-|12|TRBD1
TGCGCCACCTGGGACAGTTCCTACGAGCAGTACTTC
CATWDSSYEQYF
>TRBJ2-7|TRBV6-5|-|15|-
TGTGCCAGCAGTTTCGACAGGCACTATACCTACGAGCAGTACTTC
CASSFDRHYTYEQYF
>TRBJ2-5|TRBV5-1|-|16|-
TGCGCCAGCAGCGGCCGGGAGAGGAACCTATTAGAGACCCAGTACTTC
CASSGRERNLLETQYF
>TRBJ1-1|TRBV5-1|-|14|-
TGCGCCAGCAGCCCCAACAGGGTTGTCACTGAAGCTTTCTTT
CASSPNRVVTEAFF
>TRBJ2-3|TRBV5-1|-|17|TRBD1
TGCGCCAGCAGCTCGCCCGGGACAGGGAGGAGGACAGATACGCAGTATTTT
CASSSPGTGRRTDTQYF
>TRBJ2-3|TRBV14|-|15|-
TGTGCCAGCAATAGGCGGCTAGATCCCACAGATACGCAGTATTTT
CASNRRLDPTDTQYF
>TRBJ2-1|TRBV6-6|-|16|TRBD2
TGTGCCAGCAGACCTCTCCGAGCGGGGGGCCGGAATGAGCAGTTCTTC
CASRPLRAGGRNEQFF
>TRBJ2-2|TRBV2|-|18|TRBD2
TGTGCCAGCAGGCTAGCGGGAGCCTCCAGCATTCGTACCGGGGAGCTGTTTTTT
CASRLAGASSIRTGELFF
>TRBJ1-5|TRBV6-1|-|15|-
TGTGCCAGCAGTGCCCCGACAGGAGCCAATCAGCCCCAGCATTTT
CASSAPTGANQPQHF
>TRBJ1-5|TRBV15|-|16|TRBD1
TGTGCCACCAGCGGGGGACAGCACCAAGAAAATCAGCCCCAGCATTTT
CATSGGQHQENQPQHF
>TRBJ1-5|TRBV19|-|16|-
TGTGCCAGTAGTATCCCGGGGCTCAGGGGCTATCAGCCCCAGCATTTT
CASSIPGLRGYQPQHF
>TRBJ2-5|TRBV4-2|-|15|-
TGTGCCAGCAGCCAAGATGGTACGAGCCAAGAGACCCAGTACTTC
CASSQDGTSQETQYF
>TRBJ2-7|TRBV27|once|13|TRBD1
TGTGCCAGCAGTCCGGACAGGGGGTACGAGCAGTACTTC
CASSPDRGYEQYF
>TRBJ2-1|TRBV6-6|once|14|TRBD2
TGTGCCAGCAGGCGGGGGACCTCCTACAATGAGCAGTTCTTC
CASRRGTSYNEQFF
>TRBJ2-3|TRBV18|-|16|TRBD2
TGTGCCAGCTCTCCCTACACTAGCGGGGACACAGATACGCAGTATTTT
CASSPYTSGDTDTQYF
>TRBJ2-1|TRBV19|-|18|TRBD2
TGTGCCAGTAGTATGGGACTAGCGGGAGAGATCTCCTACAATGAGCAGTTCTTC
CASSMGLAGEISYNEQFF
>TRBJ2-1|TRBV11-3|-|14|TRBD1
TGTGCCAGCAGCTCGGACAGGGGGCCGGATGAGCAGTTCTTC
CASSSDRGPDEQFF
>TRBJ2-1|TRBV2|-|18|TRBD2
TGTGCCAGCAGTGAAGTTTTAGGGCTAGCGGGGACTTACAATGAGCAGTTCTTC
CASSEVLGLAGTYNEQFF
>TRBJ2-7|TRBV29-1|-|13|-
TGCAGCGTTGAACAGGCGGACTCCTACGAGCAGTACTTC
CSVEQADSYEQYF
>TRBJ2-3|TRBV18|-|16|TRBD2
TGTGCCAGCTCACCACAGGGACTAGCGGGAGGAGATACGCAGTATTTT
CASSPQGLAGGDTQYF
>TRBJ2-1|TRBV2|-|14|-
TGTGCCAGCAGTGAACCCCTCGAGCGGAATGAGCAGTTCTTC
CASSEPLERNEQFF
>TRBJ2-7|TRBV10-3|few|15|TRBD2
TGTGCCATCAGTGGGGGGACTAGCGTATCCTACGAGCAGTACTTC
CAISGGTSVSYEQYF